These T cell receptor beta chains were read from a single sample in a study of shared clonotypes between healthy human individuals. Produced via immunoSEQ multiplex PCR; TCRdb's table is partial and in-frame only. Of millions of clones listed, about 92% are singletons. The sample comprised naive CD8+ T cells from PBMCs. These receptors were taken from a young man in good health. Some clones in this sample may be carry-over from other donors' samples. CDR3s include the opening cysteine and the closing phenylalanine or tryptophan. D genes are given only for firm matches. Size is stated for part of the rows, as once, few or many counts, or as a class when the clone is expanded.

d_call	v_call	j_call	clone_size	cdr3_aa	cdr3_nt
TRBD1	TRBV4-1	TRBJ2-3	NA	CASSHRDRGTDTQYF	TGCGCCAGCAGCCACCGGGACAGAGGCACAGATACGCAGTATTTT
TRBD1	TRBV19	TRBJ1-5	NA	CASSPFYRGSNQPQHF	TGTGCCAGTAGTCCGTTCTACAGGGGCTCCAATCAGCCCCAGCATTTT
NA	TRBV2	TRBJ1-5	NA	CASSEEDSPNQPQHF	TGTGCCAGCAGTGAAGAAGACAGTCCCAATCAGCCCCAGCATTTT
NA	TRBV28	TRBJ2-1	once	CATEPFRGGTYNEQFF	TGTGCCACCGAACCATTCAGGGGGGGAACCTACAATGAGCAGTTCTTC
TRBD2	TRBV28	TRBJ2-7	NA	CASIRLAGSHEQYF	TGTGCCAGCATCCGATTAGCGGGATCTCACGAGCAGTACTTC
NA	TRBV4-3	TRBJ1-1	NA	CASSQDPEFNTEAFF	TGCGCCAGCAGCCAAGATCCGGAGTTTAACACTGAAGCTTTCTTT
NA	TRBV6-1	TRBJ2-7	NA	CASGHRVSYEQYF	TGTGCCAGCGGACACAGGGTCTCCTACGAGCAGTACTTC
TRBD1	TRBV9	TRBJ1-2	NA	CASSPRTGSHYGYTF	TGTGCCAGCAGCCCCAGGACAGGGTCACACTATGGCTACACCTTC
TRBD2	TRBV18	TRBJ2-2	NA	CASSPPLAGNTGELFF	TGTGCCAGCTCACCACCACTAGCGGGTAACACCGGGGAGCTGTTTTTT
NA	TRBV5-6	TRBJ2-4	NA	CASSAQLRDGEENIQYF	TGTGCCAGCAGCGCACAACTTCGGGACGGAGAAGAAAACATTCAGTACTTC
NA	TRBV6-1	TRBJ1-1	NA	CASRLTVNTEAFF	TGTGCCAGCAGACTCACAGTGAACACTGAAGCTTTCTTT
NA	TRBV2	TRBJ1-2	NA	CASTSREVNYYGYTF	TGTGCCAGCACCTCGCGGGAGGTCAATTACTATGGCTACACCTTC
TRBD2	TRBV13	TRBJ2-3	NA	CASVASGRAADTQYF	TGTGCCAGCGTAGCTAGCGGGAGGGCCGCAGATACGCAGTATTTT
NA	TRBV30	TRBJ1-1	few	CAWIEGEGPTEAFF	TGTGCCTGGATCGAAGGCGAGGGTCCCACTGAAGCTTTCTTT
TRBD1	TRBV6-1	TRBJ2-7	NA	CASSDRELWEQYF	TGTGCCAGCAGCGACAGGGAACTCTGGGAGCAGTACTTC
TRBD2	TRBV27	TRBJ2-7	NA	CASSLAGDSYEQYF	TGTGCCAGCAGTCTTGCGGGAGATTCCTACGAGCAGTACTTC
TRBD2	TRBV5-1	TRBJ2-7	NA	CASSITSGRYEQYF	TGCGCCAGCAGCATCACTAGCGGTAGATACGAGCAGTACTTC
NA	TRBV28	TRBJ1-1	NA	CASSTTTEKNTEAFF	TGTGCCAGCAGTACTACTACAGAGAAGAACACTGAAGCTTTCTTT
NA	TRBV5-1	TRBJ2-2	NA	CASSLEGARVTGELFF	TGCGCCAGCAGCTTGGAGGGAGCCCGAGTAACCGGGGAGCTGTTTTTT
NA	TRBV30	TRBJ1-3	NA	CAWSVGMGITGNTIYF	TGTGCCTGGAGTGTAGGGATGGGGATCACTGGAAACACCATATATTTT
TRBD1	TRBV25-1	TRBJ1-2	NA	CASSEGRGRLYGYTF	TGTGCCAGCAGTGAAGGGAGGGGGCGACTCTATGGCTACACCTTC
TRBD1	TRBV10-3	TRBJ2-1	NA	CAIRTGTGRYNEQFF	TGTGCCATCAGAACCGGGACAGGGAGGTACAATGAGCAGTTCTTC
TRBD1	TRBV5-4	TRBJ1-1	NA	CASSPTGVDTEAFF	TGTGCCAGCAGCCCCACAGGGGTAGACACTGAAGCTTTCTTT
TRBD1	TRBV30	TRBJ2-2	once	CAWSEAGQGVTGELFF	TGTGCCTGGAGTGAGGCGGGACAGGGGGTTACCGGGGAGCTGTTTTTT
NA	TRBV4-3	TRBJ1-1	NA	CASSQDWGRGAFF	TGCGCCAGCAGCCAAGATTGGGGGAGGGGAGCTTTCTTT
NA	TRBV29-1	TRBJ2-3	once	CSVVPRVGITDTQYF	TGCAGCGTTGTTCCCCGGGTGGGGATCACAGATACGCAGTATTTT
NA	TRBV5-1	TRBJ1-1	NA	CASSQLQGFTEAFF	TGCGCCAGCAGCCAATTACAGGGTTTCACTGAAGCTTTCTTT
NA	TRBV6-6	TRBJ1-1	few	CASIPGIILGTEAFF	TGTGCCAGCATCCCAGGGATTATACTGGGCACTGAAGCTTTCTTT
NA	TRBV6-5	TRBJ2-2	NA	CASSYLEGTGELFF	TGTGCCAGCAGTTATCTTGAAGGAACCGGGGAGCTGTTTTTT
TRBD2	TRBV9	TRBJ2-3	NA	CASSVASGRGLTDTQYF	TGTGCCAGCAGCGTGGCTAGCGGGAGAGGTTTGACAGATACGCAGTATTTT
NA	TRBV28	TRBJ2-7	NA	CASSLVGRDYEQYF	TGTGCCAGCAGTTTGGTGGGGAGAGATTACGAGCAGTACTTC
NA	TRBV19	TRBJ2-7	NA	CASSPGLGVVYEQYF	TGTGCCAGTAGTCCCGGCTTGGGGGTAGTATACGAGCAGTACTTC
TRBD2	TRBV7-9	TRBJ2-5	NA	CASSPLAGVTETQYF	TGTGCCAGCAGCCCTCTAGCGGGGGTTACAGAGACCCAGTACTTC
NA	TRBV12-5	TRBJ1-1	once	CASGLGAGVNTEAFF	TGTGCTAGTGGTTTGGGGGCAGGAGTAAACACTGAAGCTTTCTTT
NA	TRBV28	TRBJ1-2	few	CASSADSHGYTF	TGTGCCAGCAGTGCCGATTCTCATGGCTACACCTTC
NA	TRBV4-1	TRBJ2-5	once	CASSHRVAETQYF	TGCGCCAGCAGCCATCGGGTCGCTGAGACCCAGTACTTC
TRBD1	TRBV11-2	TRBJ2-7	NA	CASSLGTGSEQYF	TGTGCCAGCAGCTTGGGGACAGGGAGCGAGCAGTACTTC